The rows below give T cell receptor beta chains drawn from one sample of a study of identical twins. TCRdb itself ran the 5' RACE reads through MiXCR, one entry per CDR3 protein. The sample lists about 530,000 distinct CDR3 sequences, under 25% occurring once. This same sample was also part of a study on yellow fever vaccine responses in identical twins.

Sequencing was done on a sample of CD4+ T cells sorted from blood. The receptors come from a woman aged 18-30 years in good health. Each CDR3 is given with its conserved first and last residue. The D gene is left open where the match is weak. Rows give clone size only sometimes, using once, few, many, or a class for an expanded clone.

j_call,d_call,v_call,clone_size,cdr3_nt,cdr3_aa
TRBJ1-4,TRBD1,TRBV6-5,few,TGTGCCAGCAGTTACGACAGGGGCCGAGAAAAACTGTTTTTT,CASSYDRGREKLFF
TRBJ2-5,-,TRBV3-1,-,TGTGCCAGCAGCCAAGTCCGTGTTGCACTTCAAGAGACCCAGTACTTC,CASSQVRVALQETQYF
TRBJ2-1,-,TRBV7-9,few,TGTGCCAGCGAGACAGGGCTAGCGACCAGGAATGAGCAGTTCTTC,CASETGLATRNEQFF
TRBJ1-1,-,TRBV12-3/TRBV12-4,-,TGTGCCAGCAGACGAGGGGAAGAGAGCACTGAAGCTTTCTTT,CASRRGEESTEAFF
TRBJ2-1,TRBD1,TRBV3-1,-,TGTGCCAGCAGCCAAGTCGGGACAGGGACTCGAAATGAGCAGTTCTTC,CASSQVGTGTRNEQFF
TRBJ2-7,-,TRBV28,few,TGTGCCAGCAGTCCCCGCCTAGGGCTGGTGTACGAGCAGTACTTC,CASSPRLGLVYEQYF
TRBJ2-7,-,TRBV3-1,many,TGTGCCAGCAGCCAAGTTGAGGGGCGGGAGCAGTACTTC,CASSQVEGREQYF
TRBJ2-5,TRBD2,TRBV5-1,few,TGCGCCAGCAGCTCGCCCCGGGGAGGGGTAGAGACCCAGTACTTC,CASSSPRGGVETQYF
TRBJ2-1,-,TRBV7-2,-,TGTGCCAGCAGCTTAGTGGCTAGTCTTTGGTCGGGCAATGAGCAGTTCTTC,CASSLVASLWSGNEQFF
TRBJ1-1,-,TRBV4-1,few,TGCGCCAGCAGCCCCGAAATGAGGAACACTGAAGCTTTCTTT,CASSPEMRNTEAFF
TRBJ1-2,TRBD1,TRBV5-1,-,TGCGCCAGCAGCAGAGACCGGGACAGTCTCTATGGCTACACCTTC,CASSRDRDSLYGYTF
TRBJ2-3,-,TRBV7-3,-,TGTGCCAGCAGCCCCGGACCCGTCGATGAGGATACGCAGTATTTT,CASSPGPVDEDTQYF